This T cell receptor (beta chain) comes out of a study of blood T cell repertoires in COVID-19. V dropped 5 bases and J dropped 0; count of bases not matched to a gene: 8. Germline V lookup: CDR1 LGHDT, CDR2 YNNKEL (reference sequence). There are 16 residues in the CDR3. The method was immunoSEQ multiplex PCR; TCRdb's version includes in-frame clones alone and lacks a portion of them. This table has around 390,000 clones, more than 75% appearing once. This clonotype was sampled from a woman between 45 and 60 years old who had recovered from COVID-19. Sequenced sample: PBMCs or T cells enriched from blood (not recorded which). The V gene is TRBV3-1 (or the pseudogene TRBV3-2), the J gene TRBJ1-1, with 8 bases aligning to TRBD1. In nucleotides, the CDR3 is TGTGCCAGCAGCACTAGGACAGGGTCCATGAACACTGAAGCTTTCTTT. Its translation: CASSTRTGSMNTEAFF.